This TCR beta chain stems from a study of vaccination and CD4 T cells after COVID-19. Sample treatment: approximately nine-day PBMC culture with coronavirus spike peptide pools or control peptides (ViraFEST assay). An Oncomine TCR Beta short-read assay was used to sequence the DNA from cultured CD4+ T cells. MiXCR was run by TCRdb on the PCR reads, yielding one entry per CDR3 protein. The table has more than 13,000 distinct CDR3 sequences, about 61% seen once. The CDR3 extends over 15 amino acids. V lost 0 bases and J lost 1, with 9 bases in between. Germline CDR1 is ENHRY and CDR2 is SYGVKD. This clonotype was recorded only once. Its antigen is unidentified.

The receptor's source is a human donor who had recovered from COVID-19. V and J are TRBV10-3 and TRBJ1-1, with a tentative D call TRBD1 (6 bases). Sequenced material: CD4+ T cells from blood, cultured in vitro. The CDR3 DNA sequence: TGTGCCATCAGTGAGTCTGGGGGGGCGAACACTGAAGCTTTCTTT. This encodes CAISESGGANTEAFF.